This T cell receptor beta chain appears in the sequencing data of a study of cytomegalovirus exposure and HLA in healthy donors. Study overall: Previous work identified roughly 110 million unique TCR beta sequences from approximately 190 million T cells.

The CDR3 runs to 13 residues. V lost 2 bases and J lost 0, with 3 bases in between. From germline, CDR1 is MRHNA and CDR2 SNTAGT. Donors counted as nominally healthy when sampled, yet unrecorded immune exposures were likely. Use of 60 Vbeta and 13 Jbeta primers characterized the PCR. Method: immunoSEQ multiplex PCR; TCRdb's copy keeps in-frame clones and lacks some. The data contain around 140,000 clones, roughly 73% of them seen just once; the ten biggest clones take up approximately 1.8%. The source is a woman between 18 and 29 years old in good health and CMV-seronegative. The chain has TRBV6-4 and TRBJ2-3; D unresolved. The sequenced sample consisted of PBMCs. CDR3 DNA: TGTGCCAGCAGTGACCAGAGCACAGATACGCAGTATTTT. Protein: CASSDQSTDTQYF.